This T cell receptor (beta chain) comes out of a study of T cell responses to AZD1222 COVID-19 vaccine. Study-level points and caveats: Spike-wide coverage was observed for vaccine-associated CD4 TCRs, with dominant responses at 160-218 and 743-854.

About this clone itself: Antigen specificity is unknown.

Profiling relied on immunoSEQ multiplex PCR, and the TCRdb table lists in-frame clones only, not all of them. The table records about 100,000 clones, approximately 88% of them present only once. The sample consisted of peripheral blood, taken on day 0 of AZD1222 vaccination. This clonotype was sampled from an adult in good health.

CDR3 loop: CATGTPLRNTIYF. In DNA form, the CDR3 reads TGTGCCACCGGGACTCCCTTGAGAAACACCATATATTTT. The chain couples TRBV12-3 or TRBV12-4 to TRBJ1-3; tentatively, D is TRBD1 (5 bases). V was cut by 10 bases and J by 5 bases, with 15 bases left in between. CDR3 length: 13 amino acids.